The 30 T cell receptor beta chains in this list originate from one sample, sequenced in a study of response to subunit inactivated influenza vaccine. One entry per CDR3 protein, called by TCRdb with MiXCR from the RT-PCR reads. The data hold more than 450,000 distinct CDR3 sequences, with 7.6% observed a single time. This specimen was PBMCs from blood, taken around 25 months after vaccination. Receptors originate from a man between 50 and 70 years old who received an inactivated influenza vaccine.

This chain uses TRBV6-5 with TRBJ2-3, with 9 bases lining up with TRBD2. The CDR3 has 17 residues. V shed 2 bases and J 2 bases; nucleotides not matched to a gene: 8. CDR1 is MNHEY, CDR2 SVGAGI, per germline. The CDR3 region is CASSYRAGGRNTDTQYF. The CDR3, as DNA: TGTGCCAGCAGTTACCGGGCGGGGGGGCGTAACACAGATACGCAGTATTTT.

This sequence joins TRBV6-4 and TRBJ2-2, with 8 bases lining up with TRBD2. Germline V CDR1 and CDR2: MRHNA, SNTAGT. V lost 6 bases and J lost 6; bases outside the gene matches: 9. CDR3 length: 15 amino acids. The CDR3 nucleotides read TGTGCCAGCAGCGCCCAAGCGGGAGTGGCCGGGGAGCTGTTTTTT. Encoded protein: CASSAQAGVAGELFF.

The chain is built from TRBV13 and TRBJ1-1; unclear D gene. Trimming took 2 bases from V and 1 from J, leaving 8 bases between them. CDR1 is PRHDT, CDR2 FYEKMQ, per germline (reference sequence). The CDR3 covers 14 residues. The CDR3 here is CASSLNSRNTEAFF. CDR3 DNA sequence: TGTGCCAGCAGCTTAAATTCAAGGAACACTGAAGCTTTCTTT.

This chain links TRBV5-1 with TRBJ1-2; D remains ambiguous. Trimming took off 4 bases at V and 2 bases at J, with 9 bases between the two ends. The germline CDR1 and CDR2 sequences are SGHRS and YFSETQ. This CDR3 region has 13 residues. This CDR3 is CASSATSNYGYTF. The CDR3 DNA reads as TGCGCCAGCAGCGCCACATCCAACTATGGCTACACCTTC.

In its sample, this clonotype was seen many times. The chain joins TRBV10-3 to TRBJ1-5; D possibly corresponds to TRBD1 (5 bases). Trimming took off 3 bases at V and 2 bases at J, with 11 bases between the two ends. This CDR3 contains 15 residues. Per the germline V gene, CDR1 is ENHRY and CDR2 is SYGVKD. In DNA, the CDR3 is TGTGCCATCAGTGATACCCAGGGTGGCAATCAGCCCCAGCATTTT. Translating gives CAISDTQGGNQPQHF.

The chain has TRBV6-5 and TRBJ1-2; D is unclear. Germline assignment: CDR1 MNHEY and CDR2 SVGAGI. The CDR3 extends over 13 amino acids. Trimming took 0 bases from V and 7 from J, leaving 9 bases between them. CDR3 sequence (DNA): TGTGCCAGCAGTTACTCCCCCCTGGGTGGCTACACCTTC. It specifies CASSYSPLGGYTF.

This clonotype has only a few counts. The genes are TRBV6-5 and TRBJ2-7; possibly TRBD1 for D (5 bases). V shed 0 bases and J shed 3 bases, with 9 bases lying between them. Looked up from germline, CDR1 is MNHEY and CDR2 is SVGAGI. This CDR3 region has 14 residues. This CDR3 reads CASSYSTGNYEQYF. In nucleotides, the CDR3 is TGTGCCAGCAGTTACTCCACAGGAAACTACGAGCAGTACTTC.

This clonotype appeared many times. The gene calls are TRBV12-3 or TRBV12-4 and TRBJ2-1; D not resolved. V gave up 5 bases and J gave up 0 bases, with 14 bases separating them. This CDR3 comprises 16 residues. For the CDR3, the DNA is TGTGCCAGCAGTCTCATGTGGATGGGCTCCTACAATGAGCAGTTCTTC. Amino acids: CASSLMWMGSYNEQFF.

This clonotype occurred many times. The rearrangement joins TRBV12-3 or TRBV12-4 to TRBJ1-4; D uncertain. Trimming took 5 bases from V and 0 from J, leaving 16 bases between them. The CDR3 is made up of 17 amino acids. The CDR3 loop reads CASSLGRWASTNEKLFF. The DNA of the CDR3 is TGTGCCAGCAGTCTAGGACGGTGGGCTTCAACTAATGAAAAACTGTTTTTT.

As to this clonotype: A much bigger clone sits one base away, suggesting this may be a read error. This chain joins TRBV9 and TRBJ2-2, with D perhaps TRBD2 (6 bases). Germline V lookup: CDR1 SGDLS, CDR2 YYNGEE. This CDR3 has 19 residues. The CDR3 reads CASNVAISAGTGGTGELFF. CDR3 bases: TGTGCCAGCAACGTAGCCATCTCGGCCGGGACTGGGGGAACCGGGGAGCTGTTTTTT.

The chain carries TRBV4-1 and TRBJ1-2; weak D call: TRBD1 (5 bases). Germline V gene lookup returns CDR1 MGHRA and CDR2 YSYEKL. V was trimmed by 4 bases and J by 6 bases, leaving 21 bases between them. There are 16 residues in the CDR3. The CDR3 nucleotides are TGCGCCAGCAGCCCCCACGGAGATCCCAGCAGGGATGGCTACACCTTC. It specifies CASSPHGDPSRDGYTF.

This clonotype was counted many times. V gene TRBV29-1 combines with J gene TRBJ1-2; no firm D call. V lost 0 bases and J 0 bases, leaving 14 bases between the germline ends. The CDR3 extends over 16 amino acids. CDR1 SQVTM and CDR2 ANQGSEA come from the germline V gene. The CDR3 bases are TGCAGCGTTGAAGATATGAGGTTGCCTTCTAACTATGGCTACACCTTC. Translating gives CSVEDMRLPSNYGYTF.

As for this clonotype: The germline gene is not matched at one end of the junction; a read error may be the cause. This chain joins TRBV3-1 and TRBJ2-1, with 7 positions matching TRBD2. The CDR3 has 13 amino acids. CDR1 and CDR2 (germline): LGHDT, YNNKEL (reference sequence). The CDR3 sequence is CTSSQYGGVEQFF. The DNA of the CDR3 is TGTACCAGCAGCCAGTATGGGGGGGTTGAGCAGTTCTTC.

This clonotype was detected ten times or more. This chain joins TRBV2 and TRBJ2-5; D gene ambiguous. The germline gives CDR1 SNHLY, CDR2 FYNNEI. This CDR3 is built from 12 residues. The ends were cut back, 1 base at V and 7 bases at J, with 7 bases in the middle. The CDR3 loop is CASSEGPGTQYF. In nucleotides, the CDR3 is TGTGCCAGCAGTGAAGGTCCAGGGACCCAGTACTTC.

J is TRBJ2-3 and V is TRBV4-2, with unresolved D. The germline V gene has CDR1 LGHNA and CDR2 YNFKEQ. V was pared by 0 bases and J by 3 bases, with 16 bases between. The CDR3 length is 17 residues. The CDR3 here is CASSQDRLGVSTDTQYF. The CDR3 region has the DNA TGTGCCAGCAGCCAAGATAGGCTAGGAGTATCTACAGATACGCAGTATTTT.

This clonotype has more than one count but fewer than ten. This chain uses TRBV27 with TRBJ2-7, with 8 bases lining up with TRBD1. The junction had 10 bases not matched to a gene; V was cut back by 6 bases and J by 3 bases. Germline V gene sequence: CDR1 MNHEY, CDR2 SMNVEV (reference sequence). The CDR3 extends over 15 amino acids. The CDR3 reads CASSLSRTGFYEQYF. For the CDR3, the DNA is TGTGCCAGCAGCCTATCTAGGACAGGGTTCTACGAGCAGTACTTC.

This chain links TRBV4-3 with TRBJ2-2, with 11 bases aligning to TRBD1. The CDR3 loop spans 17 amino acids. Germline CDR1 is LGHNA and CDR2 is YSLEER. The V segment lost 2 bases and the J segment 4 bases; nucleotides outside the gene matches: 6. In DNA, the CDR3 is TGCGCCAGCAGCCAATATGCGGGACAGGGGGTCACCGGGGAGCTGTTTTTT. It is translated as CASSQYAGQGVTGELFF.

The chain employs TRBV29-1 and TRBJ2-1; 8 bases line up with TRBD2. After removal of 6 bases from V and 4 bases from J, the junction contained 8 bases not matched to a gene. Per germline, CDR1 SQVTM and CDR2 ANQGSEA. This CDR3 region has 14 residues. The CDR3 sequence: CSVTLLAGYNEQFF. CDR3 nucleotides: TGCAGCGTGACCCTGCTAGCGGGTTACAATGAGCAGTTCTTC.

This chain uses TRBV27 with TRBJ1-1; TRBD1 might be the D (6 bases). In germline, CDR1 is MNHEY, CDR2 SMNVEV (reference sequence). The CDR3 is 15 residues long. V lost 0 bases and J 3 bases, leaving 11 bases between the germline ends. The CDR3 DNA reads as TGTGCCAGCAGTTTATCGTCAGGGGCAGACACTGAAGCTTTCTTT. Protein sequence: CASSLSSGADTEAFF.

This clonotype was picked up many times. DNA for the CDR3: TGCAGTGCTAGAGCCCCGGGACAAAAGACCTACGAGCAGTACTTC. It translates to CSARAPGQKTYEQYF. This rearrangement joins TRBV20-1 to TRBJ2-7, with a weak D call TRBD1 (6 bases). The germline V and J ends were trimmed by 1 base and 2 bases, with 15 bases remaining between them. Germline V lookup: CDR1 DFQATT, CDR2 SNEGSKA (reference sequence). This CDR3 contains 15 residues.

The J gene is TRBJ2-2, the V gene TRBV10-3; D unclear. Germline CDR1 is ENHRY and CDR2 is SYGVKD. This CDR3 is 12 amino acids long. Trimming removed 5 bases from V and 9 bases from J, with 10 bases in between. DNA for the CDR3: TGTGCCATCAGTAACCAGGATCGGGAGCTGTTTTTT. Protein: CAISNQDRELFF.

This clonotype was seen ten or more times. The rearrangement links TRBV15 to TRBJ2-7; 9 nucleotides line up with TRBD1. V lost 6 bases to trimming and J lost 5 bases; unmatched junction nucleotides: 11. The CDR3 has 15 residues. Germline V gives CDR1 LNHNV, CDR2 YYDKDF (reference sequence). CDR3: CATSRGGQGIDEQYF. The CDR3 DNA follows: TGTGCCACCAGTCGCGGAGGACAGGGGATCGACGAGCAGTACTTC.

The rearrangement links TRBV4-2 to TRBJ2-4, with a weak D call TRBD1 (6 bases). The V gene lost 4 bases and the J gene lost 5 bases, with 15 bases spanning the gap. The germline V gene has CDR1 LGHNA and CDR2 YNFKEQ. CDR3 size: 15 residues. CDR3 in amino acids: CASSPPDSLQNIQYF. Here the CDR3 DNA reads TGTGCCAGCAGCCCCCCGGACAGTCTACAAAACATTCAGTACTTC.

This clonotype was seen a few times. The chain combines TRBV5-4 with TRBJ2-1; a possible D gene is TRBD2 (6 bases). Germline CDR1 reads SGHNT; CDR2 reads YYREEE (reference sequence). This CDR3 has 17 residues. Between the trimmed V and J ends, which lost 4 bases and 1 base, there was a span of 18 bases. DNA for the CDR3: TGTGCCAGCAGCCCTAGCCAGCGGGTGGCATCCTACAATGAGCAGTTCTTC. Amino acids: CASSPSQRVASYNEQFF. The full variable domain, rest sourced from reference TRBV5-4 and TRBJ2-1, is ETGVTQSPTHLIKTRGQQVTLRCSSQSGHNTVSWYQQALGQGPQFIFQYYREEENGRGNFPPRFSGLQFPNYSSELNVNALELDDSALYLCASSPSQRVASYNEQFFGPGTRLTVL.

V and J are TRBV19 and TRBJ2-3, with no clear D. V was trimmed by 6 bases and J by 0 bases, leaving 13 bases between them. The CDR3 is made up of 15 amino acids. The germline CDR1 and CDR2 sequences are LNHDA and SQIVND (reference sequence). The chain's CDR3 is CASRSQGSSTDTQYF. The CDR3 DNA reads TGTGCCAGTAGGTCGCAAGGTTCGAGCACAGATACGCAGTATTTT.

The CDR3, as DNA: TGTGCCAGCAGCTCAGGACAGGGGGATGCCTATGGCTACACCTTC. It yields the protein CASSSGQGDAYGYTF. The V call is TRBV5-5, the J call TRBJ1-2, with TRBD1 identical over 10 bases. This CDR3 has 15 residues. Germline V CDR1 and CDR2: SGHKS, YYEKEE (reference sequence). V was pared by 3 bases and J by 4 bases, with 6 bases of the junction left unmatched. Full variable domain (rest looked up from reference TRBV5-5 and TRBJ1-2): DAGVTQSPTHLIKTRGQQVTLRCSPISGHKSVSWYQQVLGQGPQFIFQYYEKEERGRGNFPDRFSARQFPNYSSELNVNALLLGDSALYLCASSSGQGDAYGYTFGSGTRLTVV.

At least ten counts were recorded for this clonotype. The chain employs TRBV9 and TRBJ2-7; D is possibly TRBD1 (6 bases). CDR1 is SGDLS and CDR2 is YYNGEE in the germline V gene. Trimming pared 0 bases from V and 5 bases from J, leaving 15 bases between. CDR3 length: 15 residues. CDR3 DNA: TGTGCCAGCAGCGTAGCGCCAGGGGTTGTCCACGAGCAGTACTTC. Its protein is CASSVAPGVVHEQYF.

The J gene is TRBJ2-7, the V gene TRBV5-6; D remains unclear. The length of the CDR3 is 13 residues. Looked up from germline, CDR1 is SGHDT and CDR2 is YYEEEE. With 5 bases removed from V and 2 bases from J, the gap between germline ends came to 11 bases. The CDR3 sequence is CASSRDITYEQYF. CDR3 in DNA: TGTGCCAGCAGTCGAGACATAACCTACGAGCAGTACTTC.

This clonotype was seen more than once but under ten times. The chain couples TRBV11-1 to TRBJ2-1; 9 nucleotides align to TRBD2. CDR1 and CDR2 (germline): SGHAT, FQDESV (reference sequence). With V trimmed by 4 bases and J by 7 bases, 8 bases remained unmatched. This CDR3 spans 15 amino acids. DNA of the CDR3: TGTGCCAGCAGCTCACGGGGACTAGCCCTAAATGAGCAGTTCTTC. Its translation: CASSSRGLALNEQFF.

This clonotype was counted a few times. The chain carries TRBV5-5 and TRBJ2-7, with TRBD1 matching 9 bases. Per germline, CDR1 SGHKS and CDR2 YYEKEE (reference sequence). The V gene end was trimmed by 3 bases and the J gene end by 0 bases; junction bases not matched to a gene: 10. The CDR3 is made up of 17 amino acids. CDR3 sequence reads: CASSWGQGAHSSYEQYF. The CDR3 DNA is TGTGCCAGCAGCTGGGGACAGGGTGCCCACAGCTCCTACGAGCAGTACTTC.